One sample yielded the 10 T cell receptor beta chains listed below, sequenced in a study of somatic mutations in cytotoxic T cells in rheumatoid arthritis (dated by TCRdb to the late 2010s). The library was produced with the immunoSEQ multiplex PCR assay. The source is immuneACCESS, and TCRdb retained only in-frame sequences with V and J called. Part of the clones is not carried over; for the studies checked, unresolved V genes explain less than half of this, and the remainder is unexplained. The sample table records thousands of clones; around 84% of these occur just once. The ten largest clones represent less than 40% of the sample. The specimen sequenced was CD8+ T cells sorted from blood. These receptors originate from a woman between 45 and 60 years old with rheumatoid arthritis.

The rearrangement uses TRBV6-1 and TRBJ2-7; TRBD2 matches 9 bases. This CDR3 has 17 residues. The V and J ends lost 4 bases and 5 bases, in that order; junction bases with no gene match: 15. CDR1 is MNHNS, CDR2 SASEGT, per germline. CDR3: CASSGRGGGAAMDEQYF. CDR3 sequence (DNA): TGTGCCAGCAGTGGCCGTGGCGGGGGGGCCGCTATGGACGAGCAGTACTTC.

This chain's CDR3 is CASSAQGYEQYF. CDR3 sequence (DNA): TGTGCCAGCAGCGCCCAGGGGTACGAGCAGTACTTC. The chain couples TRBV7-9 to TRBJ2-7, with a tentative D call TRBD1 (6 bases). Trimming took 5 bases from V and 4 from J, leaving 9 bases between them. CDR1 and CDR2 (germline): SEHNR, FQNEAQ (reference sequence). The CDR3 extends over 12 amino acids.

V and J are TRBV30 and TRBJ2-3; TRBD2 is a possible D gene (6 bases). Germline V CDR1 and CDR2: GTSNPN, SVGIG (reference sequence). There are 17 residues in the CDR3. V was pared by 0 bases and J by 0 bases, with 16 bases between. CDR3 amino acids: CAWSVLGGIYSTDTQYF. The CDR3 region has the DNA TGTGCCTGGAGTGTACTCGGGGGAATCTATAGCACAGATACGCAGTATTTT.

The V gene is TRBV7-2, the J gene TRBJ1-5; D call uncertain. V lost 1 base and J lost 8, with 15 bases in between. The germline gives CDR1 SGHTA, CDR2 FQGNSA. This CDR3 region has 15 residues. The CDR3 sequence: CASSLGARTGEPQHF. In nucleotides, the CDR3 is TGTGCCAGCAGCTTAGGGGCGAGGACCGGGGAGCCCCAGCATTTT. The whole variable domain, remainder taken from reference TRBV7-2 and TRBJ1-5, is GAGVSQSPSNKVTEKGKDVELRCDPISGHTALYWYRQSLGQGLEFLIYFQGNSAPDKSGLPSDRFSAERTGGSVSTLTIQRTQQEDSAVYLCASSLGARTGEPQHFGDGTRLSIL.

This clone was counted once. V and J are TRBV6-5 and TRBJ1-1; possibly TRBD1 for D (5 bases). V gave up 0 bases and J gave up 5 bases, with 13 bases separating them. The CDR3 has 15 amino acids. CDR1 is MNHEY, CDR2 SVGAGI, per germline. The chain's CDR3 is CASSYSAGVGTEAFF. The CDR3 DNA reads TGTGCCAGCAGTTACTCGGCGGGGGTTGGGACTGAAGCTTTCTTT.

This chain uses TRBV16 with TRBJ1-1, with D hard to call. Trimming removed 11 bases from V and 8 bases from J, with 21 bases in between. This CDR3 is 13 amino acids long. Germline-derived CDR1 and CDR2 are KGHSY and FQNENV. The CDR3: CARREGEVEEAFF. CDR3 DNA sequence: TGTGCCCGCCGGGAGGGTGAAGTTGAGGAAGCTTTCTTT.

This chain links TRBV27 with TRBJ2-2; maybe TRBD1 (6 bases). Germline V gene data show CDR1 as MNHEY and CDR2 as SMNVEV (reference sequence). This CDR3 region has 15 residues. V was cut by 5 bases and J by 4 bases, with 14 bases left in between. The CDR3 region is CASSNTGLGTGELFF. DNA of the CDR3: TGTGCCAGCAGTAACACAGGGTTGGGCACCGGGGAGCTGTTTTTT.

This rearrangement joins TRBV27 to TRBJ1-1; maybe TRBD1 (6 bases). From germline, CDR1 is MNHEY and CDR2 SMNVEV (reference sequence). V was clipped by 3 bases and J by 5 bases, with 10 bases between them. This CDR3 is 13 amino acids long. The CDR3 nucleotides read TGTGCCAGCAGTTTTTCTCAGGGGACTGAAGCTTTCTTT. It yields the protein CASSFSQGTEAFF.

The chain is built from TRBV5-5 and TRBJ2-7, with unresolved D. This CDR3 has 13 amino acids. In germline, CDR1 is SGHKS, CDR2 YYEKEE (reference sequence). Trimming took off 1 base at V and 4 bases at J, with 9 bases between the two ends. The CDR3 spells CASSLTDYYEQYF. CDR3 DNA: TGTGCCAGCAGCTTGACAGATTATTACGAGCAGTACTTC. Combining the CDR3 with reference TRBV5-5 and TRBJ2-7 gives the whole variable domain DAGVTQSPTHLIKTRGQQVTLRCSPISGHKSVSWYQQVLGQGPQFIFQYYEKEERGRGNFPDRFSARQFPNYSSELNVNALLLGDSALYLCASSLTDYYEQYFGPGTRLTVT.

The CDR3 loop is CASSHSSGGASDTQYF. The CDR3 bases are TGTGCCAGTAGCCACTCTAGCGGGGGGGCTTCAGATACGCAGTATTTT. The genes are TRBV19 and TRBJ2-3, with TRBD2 matching over 12 bases. The CDR3 consists of 16 residues. V lost 6 bases and J lost 4; bases outside the gene matches: 8. Germline V gene data show CDR1 as LNHDA and CDR2 as SQIVND (reference sequence).